This paragraph covers one T cell receptor (beta chain) sequence. These data come from a study of CD8+CD57+ T cells in acquired aplastic anemia. Patients chosen for sequencing had shown CD8+CD57+ cell expansion by flow cytometry. The germline CDR1 and CDR2 sequences are MNHNS and SASEGT. The V end lost 11 bases, the J end lost 4 bases, and 11 bases lay between the germline ends. The CDR3 has 11 residues. According to the study, genomic DNA was the template for TCR beta VDJ and CDR3 profiling. TCRdb recomputed calls from the reads with MiXCR, one row per CDR3 protein. The sample lists 100,000 to 150,000 distinct CDR3 sequences, over 30% occurring once.

The sample taken for sequencing was sorted CD4+, CD8+, or CD8+CD57+ T cells (not recorded which) from PBMCs. This sequence originates from a human donor with aplastic anemia. The chain couples TRBV6-1 to TRBJ1-2; D is uncertain. CDR3 in amino acids: CAGRRGYGYTF. The CDR3 nucleotides read TGTGCCGGTCGGAGAGGCTATGGCTACACCTTC.